This TCR beta chain stems from a study of HIV-infected children after antiretroviral therapy interruption. Study overall: Four children interrupted treatment; four stayed on continuous treatment. In continuous treatment, analyzed samples were from weeks 0, 48 and 150.

Study results and caveats: Minor non-naive CD45RA+ populations, like EMRA or stem memory, might contaminate naive sorts.

Unique molecular identifiers were included in an RNA-based 3' RACE TCR library. A single record per CDR3 protein comes from TCRdb applying MiXCR to the 3' RACE reads. The sample has about 89,000 distinct CDR3 sequences, under 8% seen once; the top ten hold about 1.1%. Concerning this clonotype itself: Its matching antigen is unknown.

Trimming removed 2 bases at V and 5 bases at J, with 0 bases between. CDR3 size: 11 residues. Germline CDR1 and CDR2: LNHDA and SQIVND (reference sequence). The treatment here: PENTA 11 planned treatment interruption arm or continuous ART arm. Naive CD4+ CD45RA+ CD45RO- T cells were FACS-sorted from thawed PBMCs. This TCR was sampled from a pool of human donors with HIV. The J gene is TRBJ2-2, the V gene TRBV19; no reliable D call. Sequenced here: CD45RA+ CD4+ T cells from PBMCs, pooled from several time points, sampled from a donor given antiretroviral therapy, either interrupted or continuous. Documented subset: naive CD4+ CD45RA+ CD45RO- T cells. This CDR3 is CASSITGELFF. CDR3 in DNA: TGTGCCAGTAGTATAACCGGGGAGCTGTTTTTT. The full variable domain, with the rest looked up from reference TRBV19 and TRBJ2-2, is DGGITQSPKYLFRKEGQNVTLSCEQNLNHDAMYWYRQDPGQGLRLIYYSQIVNDFQKGDIAEGYSVSREKKESFPLTVTSAQKNPTAFYLCASSITGELFFGEGSRLTVL.